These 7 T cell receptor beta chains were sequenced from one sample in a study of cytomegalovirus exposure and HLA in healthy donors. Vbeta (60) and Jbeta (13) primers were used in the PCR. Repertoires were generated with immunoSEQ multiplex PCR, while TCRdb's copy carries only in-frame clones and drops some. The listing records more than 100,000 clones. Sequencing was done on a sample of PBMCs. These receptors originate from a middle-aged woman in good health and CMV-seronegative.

CDR3: CASSSYGRRVYEQYF. In DNA, the CDR3 is TGTGCCAGCAGCTCTTACGGGCGCAGGGTCTACGAGCAGTACTTC. This chain joins TRBV11-2 and TRBJ2-7; D may be TRBD1 (5 bases). The germline V gene encodes CDR1 SGHAT and CDR2 FQNNGV. The CDR3 runs 15 residues. The V gene lost 4 bases and the J gene lost 3 bases, with 16 bases spanning the gap. Combining the CDR3 with reference TRBV11-2 and TRBJ2-7 gives the whole variable domain EAGVAQSPRYKIIEKRQSVAFWCNPISGHATLYWYQQILGQGPKLLIQFQNNGVVDDSQLPKDRFSAERLKGVDSTLKIQPAKLEDSAVYLCASSSYGRRVYEQYFGPGTRLTVT.

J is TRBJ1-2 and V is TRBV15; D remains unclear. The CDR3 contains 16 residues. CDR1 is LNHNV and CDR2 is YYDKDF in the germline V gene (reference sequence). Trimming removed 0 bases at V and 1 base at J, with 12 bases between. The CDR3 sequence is CATSRDQSRLNYGYTF. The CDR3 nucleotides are TGTGCCACCAGCAGAGATCAGAGCAGACTTAACTATGGCTACACCTTC. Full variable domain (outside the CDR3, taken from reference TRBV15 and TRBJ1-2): DAMVIQNPRYQVTQFGKPVTLSCSQTLNHNVMYWYQQKSSQAPKLLFHYYDKDFNNEADTPDNFQSRRPNTSFCFLDIRSPGLGDTAMYLCATSRDQSRLNYGYTFGSGTRLTVV.

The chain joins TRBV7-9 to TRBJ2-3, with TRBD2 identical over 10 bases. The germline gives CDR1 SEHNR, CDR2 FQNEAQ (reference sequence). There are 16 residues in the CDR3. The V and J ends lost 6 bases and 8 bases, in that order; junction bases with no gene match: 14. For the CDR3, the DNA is TGTGCCAGCAGTCCTCCACTAGCGGGGCTTGCCATTACGCAGTATTTT. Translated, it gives CASSPPLAGLAITQYF.

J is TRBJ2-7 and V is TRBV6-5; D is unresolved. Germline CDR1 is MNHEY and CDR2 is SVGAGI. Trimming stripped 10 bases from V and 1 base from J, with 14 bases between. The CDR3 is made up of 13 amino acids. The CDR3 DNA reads TGTGCCATCACAGATCTCGGATCCTACGAGCAGTACTTC. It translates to CAITDLGSYEQYF.

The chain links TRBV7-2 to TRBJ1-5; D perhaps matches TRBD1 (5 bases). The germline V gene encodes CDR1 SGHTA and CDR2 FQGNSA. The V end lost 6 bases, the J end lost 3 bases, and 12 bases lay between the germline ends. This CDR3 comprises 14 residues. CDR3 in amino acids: CASSSTGPNQPQHF. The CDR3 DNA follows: TGTGCCAGCAGTTCTACAGGTCCCAATCAGCCCCAGCATTTT. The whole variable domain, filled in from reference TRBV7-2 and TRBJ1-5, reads GAGVSQSPSNKVTEKGKDVELRCDPISGHTALYWYRQSLGQGLEFLIYFQGNSAPDKSGLPSDRFSAERTGGSVSTLTIQRTQQEDSAVYLCASSSTGPNQPQHFGDGTRLSIL.

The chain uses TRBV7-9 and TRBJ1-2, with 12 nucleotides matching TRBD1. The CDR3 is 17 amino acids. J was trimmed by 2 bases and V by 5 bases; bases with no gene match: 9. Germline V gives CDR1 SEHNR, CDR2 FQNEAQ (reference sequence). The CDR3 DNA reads TGTGCCAGCAGCCTGGGACAGGGGGCGAATGGAAACTATGGCTACACCTTC. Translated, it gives CASSLGQGANGNYGYTF.

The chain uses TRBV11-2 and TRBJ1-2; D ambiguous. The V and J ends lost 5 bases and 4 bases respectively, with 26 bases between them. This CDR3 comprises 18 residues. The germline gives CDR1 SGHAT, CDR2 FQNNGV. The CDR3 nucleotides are TGTGCCAGCAGCCCGGGAGCCGGACCTCAACGAGCCCCCTATGGCTACACCTTC. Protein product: CASSPGAGPQRAPYGYTF.